Listed below are T cell receptor beta chains from one sample, sequenced in a study of blood T cell repertoires in COVID-19. Libraries were prepared by immunoSEQ multiplex PCR; TCRdb keeps only in-frame clonotypes and omits some of them. The sample consists of under 40,000 clones, about 72% of them appearing once. The sequencing input was peripheral blood. All receptors come from a woman aged 60-70 years with acute or convalescent COVID-19. Both conserved end residues are part of each CDR3. A D gene is named only where the DNA matches it firmly. Only some rows state a clone size, as once, few, many or a class for expanded clones.

>TRBJ1-2|-|TRBV7-9|few
TGTGCCAGCAGCTTATCTGTATCTCATGGCTACACCTTC
CASSLSVSHGYTF
>TRBJ2-1|TRBD1|TRBV7-3|-
TGTGCCAGCAGCTTACAGGGGGCATCCTACAATGAGCAGTTCTTC
CASSLQGASYNEQFF
>TRBJ1-1|-|TRBV6-4|few
TGTGCCAGCAGTGACAGGGGGAACACTGAAGCTTTCTTT
CASSDRGNTEAFF
>TRBJ2-5|-|TRBV10-1|-
TGCGCCAGCAGTGGGGCCGATGGCTTGAACTTC
CASSGADGLNF
>TRBJ1-2|-|TRBV7-9|-
TGTGCCAGCAGGGATGACAGGCTCGGCTACACCTTC
CASRDDRLGYTF
>TRBJ1-1|TRBD1|TRBV2|once
TGTGCCAGTTCACAGGGGGGTCACACTGAAGCTTTCTTT
CASSQGGHTEAFF
>TRBJ2-1|-|TRBV4-2|-
TGTGCCAGCAGCCAAGAGGCGAGCGAATCCTACAATGAGCAGTTCTTC
CASSQEASESYNEQFF
>TRBJ1-6|TRBD1|TRBV5-1|-
TGCGCCAGCAGCTTGCAGCCCTGGGACAGGGGATCGTATTCACCCCTCCACTTT
CASSLQPWDRGSYSPLHF
>TRBJ2-7|TRBD1|TRBV7-6|few
TGTGCCAGCAGCTCCCAGAGACAGGGGATCAACGAGCAGTACTTC
CASSSQRQGINEQYF
>TRBJ2-1|-|TRBV7-2|-
TGTGCCAGCAGCTTACGAGGGGGGGCCGGCAGTGAGCAGTTCTTC
CASSLRGGAGSEQFF
>TRBJ2-2|-|TRBV30|once
TGTGCCTGGAGTAAACAAGACTTGGGGGAGCTGTTTTTT
CAWSKQDLGELFF
>TRBJ1-1|-|TRBV28|-
TGTGCCGGTGGGAGGGCCTACACTGAAGCTTTCTTT
CAGGRAYTEAFF
>TRBJ1-5|-|TRBV2|-
TGTGCCACCACGGGGGGGACGGGGCGCAATCAGCCCCAGCATTTT
CATTGGTGRNQPQHF
>TRBJ2-1|TRBD2|TRBV27|-
TGTGCCAGCAGTCCCGGGGGGGTCTACAATGAGCAGTTCTTC
CASSPGGVYNEQFF
>TRBJ2-1|TRBD2|TRBV3-1/TRBV3-2|-
TGTGCCAGCAGCCACGCGGGGGGGTCCGGCAATGAGCAGTTCTTC
CASSHAGGSGNEQFF
>TRBJ1-1|-|TRBV6-5|-
TGTGCCAGCCATAACAGGGTAGTGAACACTGAAGCTTTCTTT
CASHNRVVNTEAFF
>TRBJ2-5|TRBD2|TRBV3-1/TRBV3-2|-
TGTGCCAGCAGCCAAGATGGTGTAGCGGGGAGGAAGACCCAGTACTTC
CASSQDGVAGRKTQYF
>TRBJ1-4|TRBD1|TRBV28|-
TGTGCCAGCCTTGGATGGGACAGGTCCCGACTTGCAACTAATGAAAAACTGTTTTTT
CASLGWDRSRLATNEKLFF
>TRBJ1-2|-|TRBV5-4|-
TGTGCCAGCAGCTTGGACGGTTACTATGGCTACACCTTC
CASSLDGYYGYTF
>TRBJ1-4|TRBD1|TRBV2|-
TGTGCCAGCAGTGAATTTACAGGGGATAATGAAAAACTGTTTTTT
CASSEFTGDNEKLFF
>TRBJ2-3|-|TRBV20-1|medium-sized
TGCAGTGCGGGGGCGGATACGCAGTATTTT
CSAGADTQYF
>TRBJ1-1|-|TRBV4-1|-
TGCGCCACCCTTGCCTCTCCAAGTGGTGAGCTAACTGAAGCTTTCTTT
CATLASPSGELTEAFF
>TRBJ1-2|-|TRBV10-3|-
TGTGCCATCGCGCCAAGGAGGGAGGATGGCTACACCTTC
CAIAPRREDGYTF
>TRBJ2-1|-|TRBV12-2|-
TGTGCAAGTCGCAAGCGGTGGCCGTCGACCGTGGGGGGGCAGTTCTTC
CASRKRWPSTVGGQFF